This record covers a single T cell receptor (beta chain). Its antigen is unidentified. This sample was taken from a study of T cells after posttransplantation cyclophosphamide. Study findings and constraints: Donor CD8+ memory clones often dominated recipient blood repertoires at later times. Tissue-infiltrating T cells from skin or gut overlapped little with blood T cells.

Produced via immunoSEQ multiplex PCR; TCRdb's table is partial and in-frame only. This table holds roughly 20,000 clones, about 98% found once. Germline-derived CDR1 and CDR2 are MDHEN and SYDVKM. V was pared by 1 base and J by 2 bases, with 1 base of the junction left unmatched. The CDR3 runs to 15 residues. On the day of bone marrow donation, the related graft donor provided peripheral blood. Cells defined as naive were viable CD3+CD4+ or CD3+CD8+ and CCR7+CD45RA+CD45RO-CD95-CD27+CD28+. This chain connects TRBV28 to TRBJ2-1; TRBD2 aligns across 8 bases. The sample comprised naive CD8+ T cells sorted from PBMCs. The TCR originated in a man aged 40-55 years in good health, CMV-negative, and a related stem cell transplant donor. CDR3 protein: CASSLLREAYNEQFF. Here the CDR3 DNA reads TGTGCCAGCAGTTTATTGCGGGAGGCCTACAATGAGCAGTTCTTC.